This TCR beta chain was documented in a study of T cells in Graves' hyperthyroidism and ophthalmopathy. Turning to the study itself: Peripheral blood was drawn at first diagnosis, prior to all treatment.

Germline V CDR1 and CDR2: DFQATT, SNEGSKA (reference sequence). Between the trimmed V and J ends, which lost 0 bases and 3 bases, there was a span of 9 bases. The CDR3 covers 13 residues. The investigators amplified TCR beta CDR3 regions from RNA transcripts. First-round RT-PCR of the TCR CDR3 relied on the HTBI primer set. TCRdb reprocessed the multiplex PCR reads via MiXCR and lists one record per CDR3 protein. This table holds 650,000 to 750,000 distinct CDR3 sequences, 14% found once. The hyperthyroidism patients had all been newly diagnosed, and their disease duration was under 2 months. Their ages ranged from 18 to 65 years.

The chain is built from TRBV20-1 and TRBJ2-7; D unresolved. Sequencing was carried out using blood. This receptor was identified in a woman aged 18-29 years with Graves' hyperthyroidism. CDR3 sequence reads: CSARDLKIYEQYF. The CDR3 DNA reads as TGCAGTGCTAGAGATTTGAAGATCTACGAGCAGTACTTC.